The 15 T cell receptor beta chains in this list originate from one sample, sequenced in a study of blood T cell repertoires in COVID-19. The assay was immunoSEQ multiplex PCR, and TCRdb's table has in-frame clones only and misses some. This table holds around 380,000 clones, more than 65% found once. The sequenced material came from peripheral blood. Receptor source: a human donor with acute or convalescent COVID-19. The donor label of this sample is uncertain.

The chain couples TRBV27 to TRBJ2-3, with 8 positions matching TRBD2. Germline V gene lookup returns CDR1 MNHEY and CDR2 SMNVEV (reference sequence). The J segment lost 3 bases and the V segment lost 6 bases, leaving 11 bases of the junction unmatched. The CDR3 is 16 residues long. The CDR3 DNA reads as TGTGCCAGCAGACCCGCGGTAGCGGGAAGAACAGATACGCAGTATTTT. As protein: CASRPAVAGRTDTQYF.

V and J are TRBV4-1 and TRBJ1-1, with 9 bases lining up with TRBD1. The J segment lost 3 bases and the V segment lost 4 bases, leaving 24 bases of the junction unmatched. The length of the CDR3 is 21 residues. Germline-derived CDR1 and CDR2 are MGHRA and YSYEKL. CDR3 amino acids: CASSRLPILTGQGPRDTEAFF. Written as DNA, the CDR3 is TGCGCCAGCAGCCGCCTACCTATCCTAACGGGACAGGGACCTCGCGACACTGAAGCTTTCTTT.

The J gene is TRBJ2-2, the V gene TRBV6-6; 10 bases match TRBD1. The CDR3 consists of 14 residues. Trimming cost V 8 bases and J 5 bases; bases outside gene matches: 5. Germline V gives CDR1 MNHNY, CDR2 SVGAGI (reference sequence). For the CDR3, the DNA is TGTGCCAGCGTTCCGGGACAGGGGACCGGGGAGCTGTTTTTT. Amino acid sequence: CASVPGQGTGELFF.

This clone has a handful of counts. This sequence joins TRBV19 and TRBJ1-4; D is perhaps TRBD1 (6 bases). There are 16 residues in the CDR3. The germline V gene has CDR1 LNHDA and CDR2 SQIVND (reference sequence). V was clipped by 6 bases and J by 7 bases, with 21 bases between them. The CDR3 nucleotides are TGTGCCAGTAGGAAACTACGAACAGGGAACTCTGAAAAACTGTTTTTT. Its translation is CASRKLRTGNSEKLFF. Full variable domain (missing parts from reference TRBV19 and TRBJ1-4): DGGITQSPKYLFRKEGQNVTLSCEQNLNHDAMYWYRQDPGQGLRLIYYSQIVNDFQKGDIAEGYSVSREKKESFPLTVTSAQKNPTAFYLCASRKLRTGNSEKLFFGSGTQLSVL.

The gene calls are TRBV21-1 and TRBJ1-4. TRBV21-1 is deemed a pseudogene. The CDR3 loop spans 14 amino acids. CDR3: CASSKDDELEKLFF. The CDR3, as DNA: TGTGCCAGCAGCAAAGATGATGAACTTGAAAAACTGTTTTTT.

The chain uses TRBV27 and TRBJ1-6, with a weak D call TRBD1 (5 bases). The CDR3 loop spans 15 amino acids. Between the trimmed V and J ends, which lost 5 bases and 7 bases, there was a span of 15 bases. CDR1 and CDR2 (germline): MNHEY, SMNVEV (reference sequence). DNA of the CDR3: TGTGCCAGCAGTAGAAAGGGGAACACGAATTCACCCCTCCACTTT. Translated, it gives CASSRKGNTNSPLHF.

The genes are TRBV9 and TRBJ2-6; no clear D. Germline V gene sequence: CDR1 SGDLS, CDR2 YYNGEE. The CDR3 has 13 residues. V lost 4 bases, J lost 4 bases, and 6 bases lay in between. The CDR3 loop reads CASSPGGANVLTF. CDR3 sequence (DNA): TGTGCCAGCAGCCCAGGAGGGGCCAACGTCCTGACTTTC.

V gene TRBV6-5 combines with J gene TRBJ1-2, with D possibly TRBD1 on 6 matching bases. The CDR3 contains 15 residues. V lost 1 base and J 6 bases, leaving 15 bases between the germline ends. Germline loops: CDR1 MNHEY, CDR2 SVGAGI. CDR3 in DNA: TGTGCCAGCAGTTACTTGGTTAGGGGGGGGAATGGCTACACCTTC. This codes for CASSYLVRGGNGYTF.

This chain connects TRBV5-1 to TRBJ2-2, with 8 bases that match TRBD1. The trim removed 7 bases at V and 5 bases at J, leaving 7 bases unmatched. Germline CDR1 SGHRS, CDR2 YFSETQ. The CDR3 is 14 residues long. CDR3 sequence reads: CASATGEWTGELFF. The DNA for the CDR3 is TGCGCCAGCGCGACAGGGGAATGGACCGGGGAGCTGTTTTTT. Filled out from reference TRBV5-1 and TRBJ2-2, the complete variable domain reads KAGVTQTPRYLIKTRGQQVTLSCSPISGHRSVSWYQQTPGQGLQFLFEYFSETQRNKGNFPGRFSGRQFSNSRSEMNVSTLELGDSALYLCASATGEWTGELFFGEGSRLTVL.

V and J are TRBV3-1 (or the pseudogene TRBV3-2) and TRBJ2-5, with 11 bases lining up with TRBD2. V shed 4 bases and J 3 bases; nucleotides not matched to a gene: 7. CDR3 length equals 16 residues. From germline, CDR1 is LGHDT and CDR2 YNNKEL (reference sequence). CDR3 sequence: CASSRGSGLAEETQYF. Written as DNA, the CDR3 is TGTGCCAGCAGCCGGGGTTCGGGACTAGCGGAAGAGACCCAGTACTTC.

The rearrangement links TRBV6-6 to TRBJ1-1; D might be TRBD1 (6 bases). In germline, CDR1 is MNHNY, CDR2 SVGAGI (reference sequence). Deletions cut 5 bases from V and 6 bases from J, with 13 bases between. The CDR3 runs to 13 residues. Written as DNA, the CDR3 is TGTGCCAGCAGTATACAGGGCGGACCTGAAGCTTTCTTT. Protein product: CASSIQGGPEAFF.

CDR3 sequence (DNA): TGCGCCAGCCACCACGGCGGGTATGGCTACACCTTC. Amino acids: CASHHGGYGYTF. This sequence joins TRBV5-1 and TRBJ1-2, with D unclear. Germline lookup yields CDR1 SGHRS and CDR2 YFSETQ. CDR3 length: 12 residues. Trimming took 7 bases from V and 5 from J, leaving 12 bases between them.

This rearrangement joins TRBV6-5 to TRBJ1-2, with D hard to call. CDR3 length: 15 residues. Germline CDR1 is MNHEY and CDR2 is SVGAGI. V shed 1 base and J shed 4 bases, with 13 bases lying between them. Here the CDR3 reads CASSYLGLAGYGYTF. The DNA of the CDR3 is TGTGCCAGCAGTTACTTAGGACTAGCCGGCTATGGCTACACCTTC.

This chain joins TRBV5-1 and TRBJ2-7; tentative D call: TRBD1 (5 bases). CDR1 is SGHRS, CDR2 YFSETQ, per germline. Trimming stripped 5 bases from V and 3 bases from J, with 9 bases between. CDR3 size: 12 residues. CDR3 amino acids: CASRAQDYEQYF. CDR3 DNA sequence: TGCGCCAGCAGGGCACAGGACTACGAGCAGTACTTC.

V usage is TRBV28 and J usage is TRBJ1-5, with unresolved D. CDR1 MDHEN and CDR2 SYDVKM come from the germline V gene. Trimming removed 6 bases at V and 2 bases at J, with 14 bases between. This CDR3 is 15 amino acids long. The CDR3 DNA sequence: TGTGCCAGCAGCCACGGTTTGAGGGGCAATCAGCCCCAGCATTTT. Protein: CASSHGLRGNQPQHF.